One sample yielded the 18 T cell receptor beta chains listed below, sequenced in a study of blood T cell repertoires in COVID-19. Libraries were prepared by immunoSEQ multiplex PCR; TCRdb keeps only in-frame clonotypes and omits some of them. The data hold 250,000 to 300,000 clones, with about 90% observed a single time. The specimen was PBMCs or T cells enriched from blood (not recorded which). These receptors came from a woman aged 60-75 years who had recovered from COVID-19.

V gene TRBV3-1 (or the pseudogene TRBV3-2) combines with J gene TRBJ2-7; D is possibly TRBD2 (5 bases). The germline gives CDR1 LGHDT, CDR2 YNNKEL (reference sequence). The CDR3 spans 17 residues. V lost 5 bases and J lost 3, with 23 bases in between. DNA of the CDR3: TGTGCCAGCAGCTCAAGTTTAAAGAGGGAACCCTTCTACGAGCAGTACTTC. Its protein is CASSSSLKREPFYEQYF.

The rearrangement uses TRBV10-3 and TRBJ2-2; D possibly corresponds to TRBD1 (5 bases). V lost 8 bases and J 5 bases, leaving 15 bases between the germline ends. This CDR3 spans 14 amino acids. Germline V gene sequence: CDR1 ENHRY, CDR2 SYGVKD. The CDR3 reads CAIGYQGLTGELFF. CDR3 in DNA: TGTGCCATCGGGTACCAGGGATTAACCGGGGAGCTGTTTTTT.

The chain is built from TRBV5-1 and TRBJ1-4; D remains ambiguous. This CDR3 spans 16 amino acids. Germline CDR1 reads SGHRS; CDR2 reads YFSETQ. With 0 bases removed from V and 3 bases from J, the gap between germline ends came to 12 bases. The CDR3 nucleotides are TGCGCCAGCAGCTTGGCTTTATCTTCGGCTAATGAAAAACTGTTTTTT. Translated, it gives CASSLALSSANEKLFF.

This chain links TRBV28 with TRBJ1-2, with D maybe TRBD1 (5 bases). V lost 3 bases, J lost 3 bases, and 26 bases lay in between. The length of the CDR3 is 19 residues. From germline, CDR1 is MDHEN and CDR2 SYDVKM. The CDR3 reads CASSLWDFRQGHWDYGYTF. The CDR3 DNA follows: TGTGCCAGCAGTTTGTGGGATTTTCGGCAGGGTCATTGGGACTATGGCTACACCTTC.

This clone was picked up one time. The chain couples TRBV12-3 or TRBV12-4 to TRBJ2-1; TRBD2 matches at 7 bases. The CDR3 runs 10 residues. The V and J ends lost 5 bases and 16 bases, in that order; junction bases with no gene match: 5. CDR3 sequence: CASSGGSLFF. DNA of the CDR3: TGTGCCAGCAGTGGCGGGAGTCTCTTCTTC.

The CDR3 region is CASSPQGISSYNSPLHF. In DNA, the CDR3 is TGTGCCAGCAGCCCGCAGGGGATCTCCTCCTATAATTCACCCCTCCACTTT. The rearrangement links TRBV3-1 (or the pseudogene TRBV3-2) to TRBJ1-6; tentatively, D is TRBD1 (6 bases). Looked up from germline, CDR1 is LGHDT and CDR2 is YNNKEL (reference sequence). Trimming left V 4 bases short and J 0 bases short, with 13 bases between. There are 17 residues in the CDR3.

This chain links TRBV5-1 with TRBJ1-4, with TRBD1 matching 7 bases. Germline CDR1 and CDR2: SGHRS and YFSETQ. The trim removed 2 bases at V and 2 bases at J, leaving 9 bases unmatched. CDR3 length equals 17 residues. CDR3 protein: CASSLAPWDSTNEKLFF. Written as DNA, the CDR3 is TGCGCCAGCAGCTTAGCTCCGTGGGACAGTACTAATGAAAAACTGTTTTTT.

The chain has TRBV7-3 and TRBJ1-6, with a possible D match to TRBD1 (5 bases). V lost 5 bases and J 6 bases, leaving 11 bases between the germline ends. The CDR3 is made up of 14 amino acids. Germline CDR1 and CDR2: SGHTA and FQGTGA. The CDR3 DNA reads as TGTGCCAGCAGCCCGCAGGGTGGTAATTCACCCCTCCACTTT. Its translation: CASSPQGGNSPLHF.

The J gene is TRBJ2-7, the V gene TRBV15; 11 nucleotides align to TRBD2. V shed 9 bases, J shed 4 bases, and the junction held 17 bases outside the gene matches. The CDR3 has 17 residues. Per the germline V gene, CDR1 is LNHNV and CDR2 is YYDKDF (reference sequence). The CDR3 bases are TGTGCCACGCCCAGTACTAGCGGGAGCGCCAGTGGATACGAGCAGTACTTC. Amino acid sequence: CATPSTSGSASGYEQYF.

CDR3 sequence: CASSVNTPWTEAFF. The CDR3 DNA sequence: TGCGCCAGCAGTGTAAACACCCCGTGGACTGAAGCTTTCTTT. The rearrangement links TRBV10-2 to TRBJ1-1; no definite D call. Trimming shortened V by 4 bases and J by 5 bases, and 14 bases separated the two germline ends. The germline gives CDR1 WSHSY, CDR2 SAAADI. CDR3 length equals 14 residues.

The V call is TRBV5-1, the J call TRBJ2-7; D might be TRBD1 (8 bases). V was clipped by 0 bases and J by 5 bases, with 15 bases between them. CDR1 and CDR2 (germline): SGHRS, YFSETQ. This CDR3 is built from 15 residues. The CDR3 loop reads CASSLGTTGGDEQYF. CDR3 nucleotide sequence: TGCGCCAGCAGCTTGGGTACAACAGGGGGGGACGAGCAGTACTTC. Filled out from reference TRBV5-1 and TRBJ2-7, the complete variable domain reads KAGVTQTPRYLIKTRGQQVTLSCSPISGHRSVSWYQQTPGQGLQFLFEYFSETQRNKGNFPGRFSGRQFSNSRSEMNVSTLELGDSALYLCASSLGTTGGDEQYFGPGTRLTVT.

The CDR3 region has the DNA TGTGCCAGCTCGGCTCAATTGAACACTGAAGCTTTCTTT. Translating gives CASSAQLNTEAFF. The rearrangement uses TRBV18 and TRBJ1-1; D is uncertain. The CDR3 is made up of 13 amino acids. Germline lookup yields CDR1 KGHSH and CDR2 LQKENI. With 6 bases removed from V and 0 bases from J, the gap between germline ends came to 8 bases. The full variable domain, rest sourced from reference TRBV18 and TRBJ1-1, is NAGVMQNPRHLVRRRGQEARLRCSPMKGHSHVYWYRQLPEEGLKFMVYLQKENIIDESGMPKERFSAEFPKEGPSILRIQQVVRGDSAAYFCASSAQLNTEAFFGQGTRLTVV.

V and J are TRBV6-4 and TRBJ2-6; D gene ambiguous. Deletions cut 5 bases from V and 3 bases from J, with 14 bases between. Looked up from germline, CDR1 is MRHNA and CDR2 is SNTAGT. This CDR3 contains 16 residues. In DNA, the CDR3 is TGTGCCAGCAGTCAATGGAGAGCCGGTGGGGCCAACGTCCTGACTTTC. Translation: CASSQWRAGGANVLTF.

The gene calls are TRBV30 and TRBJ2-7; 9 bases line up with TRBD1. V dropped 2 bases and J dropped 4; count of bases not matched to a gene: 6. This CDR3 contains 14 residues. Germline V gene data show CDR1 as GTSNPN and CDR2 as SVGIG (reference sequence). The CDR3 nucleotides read TGTGCCTGGAGTCGGGGACAGGGCCCATACGAGCAGTACTTC. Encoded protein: CAWSRGQGPYEQYF.

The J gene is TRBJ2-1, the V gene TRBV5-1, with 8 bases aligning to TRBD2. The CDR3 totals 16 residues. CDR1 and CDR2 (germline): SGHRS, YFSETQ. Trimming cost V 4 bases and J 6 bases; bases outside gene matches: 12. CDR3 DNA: TGCGCCAGCAGCCCTGGGGTCAGCGGGAGCATCAATGAGCAGTTCTTC. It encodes CASSPGVSGSINEQFF.

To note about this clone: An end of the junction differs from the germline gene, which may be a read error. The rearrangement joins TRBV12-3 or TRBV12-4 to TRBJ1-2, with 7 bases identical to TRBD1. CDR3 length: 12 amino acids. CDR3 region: CASSLGGGTAFF. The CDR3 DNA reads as TGTGCCAGCAGTTTAGGCGGAGGGACAGCCTTCTTC.

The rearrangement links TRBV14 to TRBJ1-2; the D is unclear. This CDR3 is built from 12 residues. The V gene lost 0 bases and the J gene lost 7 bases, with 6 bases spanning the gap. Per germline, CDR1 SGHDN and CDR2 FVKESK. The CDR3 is CASSQDPVGYTF. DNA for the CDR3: TGTGCCAGCAGCCAAGATCCGGTTGGCTACACCTTC.

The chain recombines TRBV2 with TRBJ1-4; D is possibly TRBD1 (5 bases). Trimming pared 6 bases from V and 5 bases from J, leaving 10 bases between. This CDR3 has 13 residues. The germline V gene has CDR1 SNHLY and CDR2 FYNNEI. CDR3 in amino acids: CASRQDQNEKLFF. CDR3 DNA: TGTGCCAGCAGACAGGATCAAAATGAAAAACTGTTTTTT.